Below are 27 T cell receptor beta chains sequenced from a single sample in a study of blood T cell repertoires in COVID-19. Profiling relied on immunoSEQ multiplex PCR, and the TCRdb table lists in-frame clones only, not all of them. The top ten clones hold approximately 1.5% of a sample with 110,000 or so clones, 81% of them seen once. The sample taken for sequencing was peripheral blood. These TCRs come from a man aged 50 to 60 with acute or convalescent COVID-19.

The chain links TRBV5-6 to TRBJ2-3; D might be TRBD1 (6 bases). CDR3 length: 16 residues. Trimming pared 4 bases from V and 2 bases from J, leaving 17 bases between. Germline V CDR1 and CDR2: SGHDT, YYEEEE. The CDR3 reads CASSIPSTGSTDTQYF. The CDR3 nucleotides read TGTGCCAGCAGCATACCTTCGACAGGATCCACAGATACGCAGTATTTT. Full variable domain (outside the CDR3, taken from reference TRBV5-6 and TRBJ2-3): DAGVTQSPTHLIKTRGQQVTLRCSPKSGHDTVSWYQQALGQGPQFIFQYYEEEERQRGNFPDRFSGHQFPNYSSELNVNALLLGDSALYLCASSIPSTGSTDTQYFGPGTRLTVL.

This chain joins TRBV2 and TRBJ2-2, with unresolved D. V lost 11 bases and J 3 bases, leaving 10 bases between the germline ends. Germline V CDR1 and CDR2: SNHLY, FYNNEI. This CDR3 has 12 amino acids. The CDR3 loop is CAGAGDTGELFF. The CDR3 DNA is TGTGCCGGTGCTGGAGACACCGGGGAGCTGTTTTTT.

The V and J genes are TRBV5-5 and TRBJ2-7; TRBD1 aligns across 11 bases. The V and J ends lost 4 bases and 2 bases, in that order; junction bases with no gene match: 14. The CDR3 loop spans 18 amino acids. Germline CDR1 is SGHKS and CDR2 is YYEKEE (reference sequence). Here the CDR3 reads CASSKGQGAKGSTYEQYF. Written as DNA, the CDR3 is TGTGCCAGCAGCAAAGGACAGGGGGCGAAAGGAAGCACCTACGAGCAGTACTTC.

The chain employs TRBV2 and TRBJ2-5; 12 bases fit TRBD1. V shed 4 bases, J shed 5 bases, and the junction held 5 bases outside the gene matches. Germline CDR1 is SNHLY and CDR2 is FYNNEI. The CDR3 contains 15 residues. CDR3 region: CASSGTGTGGETQYF. DNA for the CDR3: TGTGCCAGCAGTGGGACCGGGACAGGGGGCGAGACCCAGTACTTC.

This rearrangement joins TRBV28 to TRBJ1-5; D may be TRBD1 (5 bases). From germline, CDR1 is MDHEN and CDR2 SYDVKM. Trimming left V 3 bases short and J 6 bases short, with 12 bases between. The CDR3 loop spans 14 amino acids. The CDR3 coding sequence is TGTGCCAGCAGTTTTGTTTCGGGGGGTCAGCCCCAGCATTTT. Amino acid sequence: CASSFVSGGQPQHF.

This chain joins TRBV4-1 and TRBJ1-1; no definite D call. Germline V gene sequence: CDR1 MGHRA, CDR2 YSYEKL. The CDR3 covers 14 residues. V gave up 0 bases and J gave up 5 bases, with 10 bases separating them. DNA for the CDR3: TGCGCCAGCAGCCAAGACGGGGTATTTACTGAAGCTTTCTTT. Its translation: CASSQDGVFTEAFF.

The gene calls are TRBV7-2 and TRBJ1-6, with TRBD1 matching 8 bases. Germline CDR1 and CDR2: SGHTA and FQGNSA. The CDR3 contains 14 residues. V gave up 5 bases and J gave up 10 bases; unmatched junction bases: 7. In DNA, the CDR3 is TGTGCCAGCAGCCAAGCCCAGGGGGCCTCACCCCTCCACTTT. Translating it yields CASSQAQGASPLHF.

This chain uses TRBV6-1 with TRBJ1-1; a weak D match, TRBD1 (5 bases). CDR1 MNHNS and CDR2 SASEGT come from the germline V gene. The CDR3 is 12 residues long. Trimming took 7 bases from V and 5 from J, leaving 11 bases between them. This CDR3 is CASTRVGTEAFF. The CDR3 nucleotides read TGTGCCAGCACCAGGGTCGGGACTGAAGCTTTCTTT.

The CDR3 reads CASSPGGRVGNEQFF. DNA for the CDR3: TGTGCCAGCAGCCCAGGGGGTAGGGTAGGCAATGAGCAGTTCTTC. The chain carries TRBV14 and TRBJ2-1; TRBD1 aligns across 7 bases. This CDR3 is 15 amino acids long. Trimming cost V 4 bases and J 6 bases; bases outside gene matches: 9. Germline CDR1 SGHDN, CDR2 FVKESK. Together with reference TRBV14 and TRBJ2-1, the CDR3 gives the full variable domain: EAGVTQFPSHSVIEKGQTVTLRCDPISGHDNLYWYRRVMGKEIKFLLHFVKESKQDESGMPNNRFLAERTGGTYSTLKVQPAELEDSGVYFCASSPGGRVGNEQFFGPGTRLTVL.

The rearrangement links TRBV5-1 to TRBJ2-1; the D gene is possibly TRBD1 (5 bases). V lost 1 base to trimming and J lost 8 bases, with 10 bases between them. Germline CDR1 reads SGHRS; CDR2 reads YFSETQ. This CDR3 is 13 amino acids long. CDR3 DNA sequence: TGCGCCAGCAGCTTGTGGGGCACGGATGAGCAGTTCTTC. This encodes CASSLWGTDEQFF.

This rearrangement joins TRBV30 to TRBJ1-2, with a weak D call TRBD1 (6 bases). The V end lost 4 bases, the J end lost 8 bases, and 14 bases lay between the germline ends. The CDR3 runs 12 residues. Germline V gene lookup returns CDR1 GTSNPN and CDR2 SVGIG (reference sequence). The CDR3 loop reads CAWTGGLGGYTF. The DNA of the CDR3 is TGTGCCTGGACGGGGGGGCTGGGAGGCTACACCTTC. The variable domain in full, with the rest retrieved from reference TRBV30 and TRBJ1-2, is SQTIHQWPATLVQPVGSPLSLECTVEGTSNPNLYWYRQAAGRGLQLLFYSVGIGQISSEVPQNLSASRPQDRQFILSSKKLLLSDSGFYLCAWTGGLGGYTFGSGTRLTVV.

The genes are TRBV5-8 and TRBJ2-5, with 9 bases aligning to TRBD2. V lost 5 bases to trimming and J lost 4 bases; unmatched junction nucleotides: 12. Germline assignment: CDR1 SGHTS and CDR2 YDEGEE. The CDR3 extends over 16 amino acids. CDR3 nucleotide sequence: TGTGCCAGCAGGCCCGGGGCGGGGGGGCACGGAGAGACCCAGTACTTC. Its protein is CASRPGAGGHGETQYF.

The chain recombines TRBV5-6 with TRBJ2-2; 8 bases map to TRBD1. CDR1 and CDR2 (germline): SGHDT, YYEEEE. J gave up 7 bases and V 2 bases, and 4 bases lay outside the gene matches. The CDR3 sequence is 14 residues long. CDR3 sequence (DNA): TGTGCCAGCAGCTTCCCAGGGGGCAACGGGGAGCTGTTTTTT. Translation gives CASSFPGGNGELFF.

The CDR3 loop reads CATSAGAGLVEKLFF. The CDR3 DNA reads as TGTGCCACCAGCGCCGGAGCGGGGCTGGTTGAAAAACTGTTTTTT. The chain employs TRBV15 and TRBJ1-4, with D tentatively TRBD1 (5 bases). V lost 5 bases, J lost 7 bases, and 17 bases lay in between. The CDR3 is 15 residues long. Germline lookup yields CDR1 LNHNV and CDR2 YYDKDF (reference sequence).

The chain couples TRBV18 to TRBJ1-2, with D possibly matching TRBD1 (5 bases). CDR3 length equals 15 residues. Germline CDR1 KGHSH, CDR2 LQKENI. Trimming pared 3 bases from V and 4 bases from J, leaving 15 bases between. In nucleotides, the CDR3 is TGTGCCAGCTCACCTGAACCGGACAACCTCTATGGCTACACCTTC. Residues: CASSPEPDNLYGYTF.

This rearrangement joins TRBV5-6 to TRBJ2-7, with 8 bases that match TRBD1. V was clipped by 2 bases and J by 3 bases; unmatched bases: 1. This CDR3 spans 13 amino acids. Looked up from germline, CDR1 is SGHDT and CDR2 is YYEEEE. The DNA for the CDR3 is TGTGCCAGCAGCTTTGGGACAGGCTACGAGCAGTACGTC. This sequence encodes CASSFGTGYEQYV.

The CDR3: CGTSDTEAFF. The CDR3 DNA reads TGCGGGACTTCGGACACTGAAGCTTTCTTT. The genes are TRBV29-1 and TRBJ1-1; perhaps TRBD1 as D (5 bases). The CDR3 is 10 residues long. Germline CDR1 reads SQVTM; CDR2 reads ANQGSEA.

CDR3 nucleotide sequence: TGTGCCAGTAGTATGACAGGGGGTGTCTATGGCTACACCTTC. Protein product: CASSMTGGVYGYTF. The chain employs TRBV19 and TRBJ1-2; the match to TRBD1 covers 9 bases. After removal of 3 bases from V and 4 bases from J, the junction contained 3 bases not matched to a gene. Germline V gene data show CDR1 as LNHDA and CDR2 as SQIVND (reference sequence). CDR3 length: 14 residues.

This chain links TRBV5-1 with TRBJ2-6, with TRBD1 matching 10 bases. Trimming at V came to 4 bases and at J to 0 bases, leaving 4 bases not matched to a gene. This CDR3 has 17 residues. Germline-derived CDR1 and CDR2 are SGHRS and YFSETQ. The DNA for the CDR3 is TGCGCCAGCAGCCCCGGACAGGGGGGCTCTGGGGCCAACGTCCTGACTTTC. Encoded protein: CASSPGQGGSGANVLTF. The complete variable domain, with remaining parts taken from reference TRBV5-1 and TRBJ2-6, reads KAGVTQTPRYLIKTRGQQVTLSCSPISGHRSVSWYQQTPGQGLQFLFEYFSETQRNKGNFPGRFSGRQFSNSRSEMNVSTLELGDSALYLCASSPGQGGSGANVLTFGAGSRLTVL.

This clone was seen more than once but under ten times. The chain combines TRBV30 with TRBJ1-6; TRBD1 agrees at 7 bases. The CDR3 is 13 residues long. Germline lookup yields CDR1 GTSNPN and CDR2 SVGIG (reference sequence). The ends lost 2 bases at V and 11 bases at J; junction bases unmatched: 6. CDR3 residues: CAWSFDRDPPLHF. The CDR3 DNA follows: TGTGCCTGGAGTTTTGACAGGGACCCACCCCTCCACTTT.

This clone showed up just a few times. V usage is TRBV14 and J usage is TRBJ2-7; D is unclear. The V end lost 4 bases, the J end lost 9 bases, and 16 bases lay between the germline ends. This CDR3 spans 13 amino acids. Germline assignment: CDR1 SGHDN and CDR2 FVKESK. CDR3 sequence: CASSPGLTLGQYF. Written as DNA, the CDR3 is TGTGCCAGCAGCCCGGGTCTAACTTTGGGGCAGTACTTC. The whole variable domain, remainder taken from reference TRBV14 and TRBJ2-7, is EAGVTQFPSHSVIEKGQTVTLRCDPISGHDNLYWYRRVMGKEIKFLLHFVKESKQDESGMPNNRFLAERTGGTYSTLKVQPAELEDSGVYFCASSPGLTLGQYFGPGTRLTVT.

In its sample, this clone was seen a few times. This chain links TRBV10-3 with TRBJ1-6; TRBD1 matches 8 bases. The V gene end was trimmed by 6 bases and the J gene end by 5 bases; junction bases not matched to a gene: 6. Germline V gene sequence: CDR1 ENHRY, CDR2 SYGVKD. This CDR3 has 15 residues. In DNA, the CDR3 is TGTGCCATCAGCAACCAGGACAGGGATAATTCACCCCTCCACTTT. This translates into CAISNQDRDNSPLHF.

This clone has a single count. The chain uses TRBV6-1 and TRBJ2-2, with D tentatively TRBD1 (8 bases). V was clipped by 4 bases and J by 1 base, with 13 bases between them. Germline V gene sequence: CDR1 MNHNS, CDR2 SASEGT. The CDR3 runs to 16 residues. The CDR3 region has the DNA TGTGCCAGCAGTGTAAGCGGGACAGGGAACACCGGGGAGCTGTTTTTT. It yields the protein CASSVSGTGNTGELFF.

The chain has TRBV12-5 and TRBJ1-6, with D perhaps TRBD1 (6 bases). The V gene lost 6 bases and the J gene lost 0 bases, with 12 bases spanning the gap. This CDR3 comprises 16 residues. Per the germline V gene, CDR1 is LGHNT and CDR2 is FRNRAP. The CDR3 protein is CASGQTGSSYNSPLHF. DNA of the CDR3: TGTGCTAGTGGCCAAACAGGGAGCTCCTATAATTCACCCCTCCACTTT.

The V and J genes are TRBV6-6 and TRBJ1-3; 8 positions agree with TRBD1. The germline V gene encodes CDR1 MNHNY and CDR2 SVGAGI (reference sequence). The CDR3 runs 17 residues. Losses at the gene ends were 5 bases for V and 4 bases for J; bases not matched to a gene: 13. Here the CDR3 DNA reads TGTGCCAGCAGTCCGACCTTGACAGGGGCGAGGGGAAACACCATATATTTT. This codes for CASSPTLTGARGNTIYF.

The CDR3 region is CASSRLDGNTIYF. The CDR3 DNA reads as TGTGCCAGCTCTAGGCTCGATGGAAACACCATATATTTT. The rearrangement links TRBV5-6 to TRBJ1-3, with D unclear. V lost 7 bases and J lost 3, with 11 bases in between. CDR1 and CDR2 from the germline V gene are SGHDT and YYEEEE. This CDR3 comprises 13 residues.

Details on this clone: In the same sample, other DNA sequences code for this CDR3. V and J are TRBV5-1 and TRBJ1-1; D ambiguous. There are 13 residues in the CDR3. Looked up from germline, CDR1 is SGHRS and CDR2 is YFSETQ. V gave up 0 bases and J gave up 1 base, with 4 bases separating them. The CDR3 sequence: CASSLGGNTEAFF. CDR3 DNA: TGCGCCAGCAGCTTGGGCGGGAACACTGAAGCTTTCTTT. The variable domain in full, with the rest retrieved from reference TRBV5-1 and TRBJ1-1, is KAGVTQTPRYLIKTRGQQVTLSCSPISGHRSVSWYQQTPGQGLQFLFEYFSETQRNKGNFPGRFSGRQFSNSRSEMNVSTLELGDSALYLCASSLGGNTEAFFGQGTRLTVV.